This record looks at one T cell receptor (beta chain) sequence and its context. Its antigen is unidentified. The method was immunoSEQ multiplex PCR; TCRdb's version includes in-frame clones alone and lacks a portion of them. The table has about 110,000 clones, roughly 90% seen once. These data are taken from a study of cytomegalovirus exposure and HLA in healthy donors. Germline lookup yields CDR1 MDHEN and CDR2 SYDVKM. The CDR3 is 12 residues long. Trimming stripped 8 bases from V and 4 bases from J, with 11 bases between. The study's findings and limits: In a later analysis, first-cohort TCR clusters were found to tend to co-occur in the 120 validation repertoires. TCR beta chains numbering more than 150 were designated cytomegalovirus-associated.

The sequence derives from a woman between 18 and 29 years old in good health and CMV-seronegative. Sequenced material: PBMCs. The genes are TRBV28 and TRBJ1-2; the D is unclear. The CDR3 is CASGLLAYGYTF. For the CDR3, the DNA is TGTGCCAGCGGACTCCTTGCCTATGGCTACACCTTC.